The next 4 T cell receptor beta chains were all read from a single sample in a study of T cell changes during pregnancy in multiple sclerosis. This table comes from immunoSEQ multiplex PCR, and its TCRdb copy is limited to in-frame clones, with some not included. This sample has under 85,000 clones; around 90% occur once, and the top ten carry under 0.3%. The sample in question was CD4+ T cells from peripheral blood mononuclear cells, obtained in the third trimester of pregnancy. These receptors originate from a female donor in good health, enrolled as a control in a pregnancy study.

V gene TRBV19 combines with J gene TRBJ2-3, with D unclear. V lost 7 bases and J lost 2, with 13 bases in between. The CDR3 length is 14 residues. Germline CDR1 reads LNHDA; CDR2 reads SQIVND (reference sequence). The CDR3 sequence: CASTLTGDTDTQYF. DNA for the CDR3: TGTGCCAGTACCCTGACTGGCGACACAGATACGCAGTATTTT.

V is TRBV9 and J is TRBJ1-1, with D perhaps matching TRBD1 (6 bases). With 0 bases removed from V and 0 bases from J, the gap between germline ends came to 9 bases. CDR3 size: 15 residues. Germline values: CDR1 SGDLS, CDR2 YYNGEE. The CDR3 DNA reads TGTGCCAGCAGCGTAGGGACAGTGATGAACACTGAAGCTTTCTTT. Protein product: CASSVGTVMNTEAFF.

V is TRBV7-2 and J is TRBJ1-6; D is unclear. The CDR3 covers 14 residues. With 6 bases removed from V and 8 bases from J, the gap between germline ends came to 14 bases. Germline V gene data show CDR1 as SGHTA and CDR2 as FQGNSA. CDR3 sequence: CASSPSGRDSPLHF. CDR3 DNA sequence: TGTGCCAGCAGTCCCTCTGGGCGGGATTCACCCCTCCACTTT.

The CDR3 DNA reads as TGTGCCAGCAGCCCACATCTCACAGATACGCAGTATTTT. Translating gives CASSPHLTDTQYF. The chain employs TRBV14 and TRBJ2-3; unclear D gene. Germline V gene sequence: CDR1 SGHDN, CDR2 FVKESK. V was clipped by 4 bases and J by 2 bases, with 7 bases between them. This CDR3 comprises 13 residues.